The 14 T cell receptor beta chains listed next were all sequenced from one sample in a study of CD8 T cells in Susac syndrome. The RNA input was roughly 0.45 to 1 ug, and it was reverse transcribed with random hexamers. One entry per CDR3 protein results from TCRdb running MiXCR on the immunoSEQ multiplex PCR reads. The sample yields some 150,000 distinct CDR3 sequences, approximately 95% seen once. The sample comprised CD4+ T cells from PBMCs. The receptors stem from a human donor with Susac syndrome.

V usage is TRBV29-1 and J usage is TRBJ1-2, with D possibly TRBD1 on 6 matching bases. Between the trimmed V and J ends, which lost 6 bases and 8 bases, there was a span of 16 bases. The CDR3 has 12 amino acids. The V gene's germline CDR1 is SQVTM and CDR2 ANQGSEA. The CDR3 reads CSVESGEGGYTF. CDR3 bases: TGCAGCGTAGAGTCAGGGGAAGGCGGCTACACCTTC.

The J gene is TRBJ2-7, the V gene TRBV29-1; possibly TRBD2 for D (5 bases). The CDR3 totals 13 residues. Germline CDR1 SQVTM, CDR2 ANQGSEA. With 8 bases removed from V and 3 bases from J, the gap between germline ends came to 17 bases. CDR3 DNA: TGCAGCTACCAAGGACTGCTCGACTACGAGCAGTACTTC. This encodes CSYQGLLDYEQYF.

The chain has TRBV14 and TRBJ1-6, with D unresolved. The V gene's germline CDR1 is SGHDN and CDR2 FVKESK. Trimming took 6 bases from V and 6 from J, leaving 12 bases between them. CDR3 length equals 14 residues. The CDR3 DNA reads as TGTGCCAGCAGTCTTAACCGCTTTAATTCACCCCTCCACTTT. Translating gives CASSLNRFNSPLHF.

The rearrangement joins TRBV7-2 to TRBJ2-2; 8 nucleotides line up with TRBD2. The V and J ends lost 5 bases and 5 bases, in that order; junction bases with no gene match: 10. The CDR3 covers 16 residues. Germline V gives CDR1 SGHTA, CDR2 FQGNSA. Here the CDR3 DNA reads TGTGCCAGCAGCCTGTCGGGGGGGCCTCGTACCGGGGAGCTGTTTTTT. This sequence encodes CASSLSGGPRTGELFF.

The V and J genes are TRBV7-8 and TRBJ2-4; tentative D call: TRBD2 (5 bases). Trimming cost V 1 base and J 6 bases, with 16 bases left between them. Looked up from germline, CDR1 is SGHVS and CDR2 is FQNEAQ. This CDR3 spans 16 amino acids. The CDR3 region is CASSLDEGTGVNIQYF. In DNA, the CDR3 is TGTGCCAGCAGCTTAGATGAGGGCACCGGTGTAAACATTCAGTACTTC.

V gene TRBV19 combines with J gene TRBJ2-7, with TRBD2 matching 7 bases. CDR3 length equals 15 residues. Losses at the gene ends were 5 bases for V and 5 bases for J; bases not matched to a gene: 12. Germline loops: CDR1 LNHDA, CDR2 SQIVND (reference sequence). The CDR3 spells CASSLVDTGGHEQYF. DNA for the CDR3: TGTGCCAGTAGTCTCGTGGACACGGGGGGACACGAGCAGTACTTC.

The chain couples TRBV27 to TRBJ2-3; D may be TRBD2 (5 bases). This CDR3 comprises 16 residues. V was pared by 5 bases and J by 9 bases, with 24 bases between. Germline assignment: CDR1 MNHEY and CDR2 SMNVEV (reference sequence). This CDR3 is CASSPNLATTQITQYF. The DNA for the CDR3 is TGTGCCAGCAGTCCCAACTTAGCGACTACTCAGATAACGCAGTATTTT.

In this sample, this clonotype turned up once. V and J are TRBV20-1 and TRBJ1-3; D gene uncertain. The germline V gene has CDR1 DFQATT and CDR2 SNEGSKA (reference sequence). Trimming stripped 4 bases from V and 0 bases from J, with 10 bases between. The CDR3 runs to 14 residues. The CDR3 coding sequence is TGCAGTGCTAATCAACCTACCTCTGGAAACACCATATATTTT. As protein: CSANQPTSGNTIYF.

The chain couples TRBV7-2 to TRBJ2-7; D is ambiguous. The germline V gene encodes CDR1 SGHTA and CDR2 FQGNSA. The CDR3 covers 12 residues. Trimming took 3 bases from V and 0 from J, leaving 3 bases between them. For the CDR3, the DNA is TGTGCCAGCAGCTTGAGCTCCTACGAGCAGTACTTC. It is translated as CASSLSSYEQYF. Combining the CDR3 with reference TRBV7-2 and TRBJ2-7 gives the whole variable domain GAGVSQSPSNKVTEKGKDVELRCDPISGHTALYWYRQSLGQGLEFLIYFQGNSAPDKSGLPSDRFSAERTGGSVSTLTIQRTQQEDSAVYLCASSLSSYEQYFGPGTRLTVT.

The V and J genes are TRBV10-3 and TRBJ2-3; maybe TRBD1 (5 bases). V gave up 2 bases and J gave up 1 base, with 10 bases separating them. Germline V gives CDR1 ENHRY, CDR2 SYGVKD. The CDR3 consists of 15 residues. In DNA, the CDR3 is TGTGCCATCAGTGAGGCCAGGGCGGGCACAGATACGCAGTATTTT. It specifies CAISEARAGTDTQYF.

The chain couples TRBV25-1 to TRBJ2-3, with D possibly matching TRBD1 (5 bases). The germline V gene encodes CDR1 MGHDK and CDR2 SYGVNS. V lost 2 bases, J lost 4 bases, and 13 bases lay in between. The CDR3 consists of 15 residues. The CDR3 nucleotides read TGTGCCAGCAGTGAACCCTTATCAGGGCCAGATACGCAGTATTTT. Translated, it gives CASSEPLSGPDTQYF.

This clonotype occurred once. The chain joins TRBV15 to TRBJ1-2, with D perhaps TRBD1 (5 bases). Trimming removed 5 bases at V and 4 bases at J, with 11 bases between. The germline CDR1 and CDR2 sequences are LNHNV and YYDKDF (reference sequence). CDR3 size: 13 residues. CDR3 sequence: CATSGPDSYGYTF. CDR3 sequence (DNA): TGTGCCACCAGCGGCCCCGACAGCTATGGCTACACCTTC.

The chain uses TRBV6-5 and TRBJ1-6; TRBD1 is a possible D gene (5 bases). V shed 4 bases and J shed 8 bases, with 9 bases lying between them. The length of the CDR3 is 13 residues. CDR1 and CDR2 from the germline V gene are MNHEY and SVGAGI. In DNA form, the CDR3 reads TGTGCCAGCAGTTGGGGCCATCATTCACCCCTCCACTTT. Translation gives CASSWGHHSPLHF.

The rearrangement uses TRBV19 and TRBJ1-2; D not certain. CDR3 length: 13 residues. V gave up 5 bases and J gave up 2 bases, with 9 bases separating them. Germline-derived CDR1 and CDR2 are LNHDA and SQIVND (reference sequence). The CDR3 coding sequence is TGTGCCAGTAGTTCAGGAGGAAACTATGGCTACACCTTC. Residues: CASSSGGNYGYTF.